This T cell receptor (beta chain) was sequenced during a study of shared clonotypes between healthy human individuals. CDR3 length: 17 amino acids. Germline trimming cut 1 base from V and 6 bases from J; bases unmatched to any gene: 11. Germline V lookup: CDR1 MDHEN, CDR2 SYDVKM. General observations from the study: Larger estimated richness was generally seen in naive subsets than in memory subsets.

For this clone: What it binds is not known.

Method: immunoSEQ multiplex PCR; TCRdb's copy keeps in-frame clones and lacks some. The data show about 2.4 million clones, 90% to 95% seen once. The V gene is TRBV28, the J gene TRBJ1-2; TRBD1 matches at 10 bases. This TCR derives from a man between 18 and 29 years old in good health. The material sequenced was naive CD4+ T cells sorted from blood. Stated subset: CD45RA+ positively selected. The CDR3 here is CASSLSGTGEIGNGYTF. As DNA, the CDR3 is TGTGCCAGCAGTTTATCGGGGACAGGGGAAATTGGGAATGGCTACACCTTC.